The 20 T cell receptor beta chains given below trace back to one sample, sequenced in a study of vaccination and CD4 T cells after COVID-19 (dated by TCRdb to the early 2020s). What this sample's time point label stands for: late sampling 161 to 241 days after vaccination in three convalescent patients. The treatment or condition label of this sample denotes: roughly 10-day PBMC culture with coronavirus spike peptide pools or control peptides (ViraFEST assay). These receptors' targets are unknown. The receptor library was made with PCR. These reads were obtained on an Illumina iSeq 100. At the Johns Hopkins FTIC core, DNA from the cultured CD4+ T cells underwent TCR sequencing with the Oncomine TCR Beta short-read assay. TCRdb's own reprocessing of the public reads used fastp at Q25 and MiXCR and kept productive beta chains. Rows merge per CDR3 protein into single entries with the most common DNA and genes. Across this sample there are under 20,000 distinct CDR3 sequences, with 51% seen only once. The ten largest clones represent 21% of the sample.

The source was CD4+ T cells from blood, cultured in vitro, collected about 7 months after SARS-CoV-2 vaccination. The receptor set was obtained from a human donor who had recovered from COVID-19.

This chain uses TRBV25-1 with TRBJ1-6; the D gene is possibly TRBD1 (5 bases). The CDR3 has 13 amino acids. From germline, CDR1 is MGHDK and CDR2 SYGVNS. Trimming cost V 5 bases and J 7 bases, with 9 bases left between them. Here the CDR3 DNA reads TGTGCCAGCAGTAGACAGATAAATTCACCCCTCCACTTT. It is translated as CASSRQINSPLHF. Full variable domain (rest looked up from reference TRBV25-1 and TRBJ1-6): EADIYQTPRYLVIGTGKKITLECSQTMGHDKMYWYQQDPGMELHLIHYSYGVNSTEKGDLSSESTVSRIRTEHFPLTLESARPSHTSQYLCASSRQINSPLHFGNGTRLTVT.

V gene TRBV6-1 combines with J gene TRBJ1-2; 8 bases line up with TRBD1. The junction had 7 bases not matched to a gene; V was cut back by 7 bases and J by 0 bases. The length of the CDR3 is 15 residues. Looked up from germline, CDR1 is MNHNS and CDR2 is SASEGT. CDR3 in DNA: TGTGCCAGCAAAACCGGGACAGGAGCTAACTATGGCTACACCTTC. This sequence encodes CASKTGTGANYGYTF.

V and J are TRBV29-1 and TRBJ2-7; 8 nucleotides agree with TRBD1. The trim removed 4 bases at V and 1 base at J, leaving 15 bases unmatched. Germline V gene lookup returns CDR1 SQVTM and CDR2 ANQGSEA. The CDR3 is 17 amino acids. CDR3 amino acids: CSVGGYLGDRPSYEQYF. CDR3 nucleotides: TGCAGCGTTGGGGGATATCTGGGGGACAGGCCGTCCTACGAGCAGTACTTC.

The genes are TRBV7-2 and TRBJ2-5; 7 bases match TRBD1. V lost 5 bases and J lost 2; bases outside the gene matches: 5. The CDR3 is 14 amino acids. Per the germline V gene, CDR1 is SGHTA and CDR2 is FQGNSA. Written as DNA, the CDR3 is TGTGCCAGCAGCACCCGGGACAGACAAGAGACCCAGTACTTC. Amino acid sequence: CASSTRDRQETQYF.

The J gene is TRBJ2-5, the V gene TRBV20-1; D perhaps matches TRBD2 (6 bases). The CDR3 is made up of 16 amino acids. V lost 1 base, J lost 0 bases, and 15 bases lay in between. Per germline, CDR1 DFQATT and CDR2 SNEGSKA (reference sequence). The DNA of the CDR3 is TGCAGTGCTAGAGTAGGGCGGGGAGACTACCAAGAGACCCAGTACTTC. As protein: CSARVGRGDYQETQYF.

This clonotype was seen a handful of times. This chain connects TRBV6-1 to TRBJ1-5, with D possibly TRBD1 on 5 matching bases. Looked up from germline, CDR1 is MNHNS and CDR2 is SASEGT. V was trimmed by 7 bases and J by 10 bases, leaving 20 bases between them. This CDR3 has 14 amino acids. CDR3 coding DNA: TGTGCCAGCACCGGAGGGGCCTCGCTAAGACCCCAGCATTTT. This gives the protein CASTGGASLRPQHF.

This clonotype was detected only a few times. The chain uses TRBV7-2 and TRBJ1-6; no clear D. The CDR3 has 12 residues. Germline assignment: CDR1 SGHTA and CDR2 FQGNSA. V lost 3 bases to trimming and J lost 10 bases, with 7 bases between them. The CDR3: CASSFPRSPLHF. CDR3 bases: TGTGCCAGCAGCTTCCCTAGATCACCCCTCCACTTT.

This clonotype was observed a handful of times. The chain joins TRBV12-3 or TRBV12-4 to TRBJ1-5; D gene uncertain. V gave up 5 bases and J gave up 1 base, with 15 bases separating them. The CDR3 runs 16 residues. This CDR3 is CASSRTDHGSNQPQHF. CDR3 DNA: TGTGCCAGCAGTAGAACAGATCACGGGAGCAATCAGCCCCAGCATTTT.

This clonotype was recorded once. The chain employs TRBV20-1 and TRBJ1-3; D ambiguous. The germline gives CDR1 DFQATT, CDR2 SNEGSKA (reference sequence). The CDR3 spans 13 residues. Trimming removed 0 bases at V and 2 bases at J, with 5 bases between. CDR3 region: CSAREDTGNTIYF. The CDR3 coding sequence is TGCAGTGCTAGAGAAGACACTGGAAACACCATATATTTT.

DNA for the CDR3: TGTGCCAGCAGAGGGGGAGACGCTGAAGCTTTCTTT. Encoded protein: CASRGGDAEAFF. The gene calls are TRBV6-1 and TRBJ1-1; a weak D match, TRBD1 (6 bases). Looked up from germline, CDR1 is MNHNS and CDR2 is SASEGT. This CDR3 is 12 amino acids long. V lost 6 bases and J lost 6, with 11 bases in between.

This chain uses TRBV24-1 with TRBJ2-3, with D unclear. V shed 4 bases and J shed 4 bases, with 11 bases lying between them. The CDR3 consists of 14 residues. In germline, CDR1 is KGHDR, CDR2 SFDVKD. The CDR3 is CATSDPYTPDTQYF. For the CDR3, the DNA is TGTGCCACCAGTGACCCATATACCCCAGATACGCAGTATTTT.

This rearrangement joins TRBV11-3 to TRBJ2-3; D remains ambiguous. This CDR3 region has 15 residues. The V end was cut by 1 base, the J end by 2 bases, with 10 bases between. Germline V gives CDR1 SGHNT, CDR2 YENEEA. DNA for the CDR3: TGTGCCAGCAGCTTAGGGGTCGGCGACACAGATACGCAGTATTTT. It translates to CASSLGVGDTDTQYF.

The V and J genes are TRBV6-2 or TRBV6-3 and TRBJ2-5, with D possibly being TRBD2 (5 bases). V lost 6 bases and J 4 bases, leaving 12 bases between the germline ends. CDR3 length: 13 residues. Germline V gene lookup returns CDR1 MNHEY and CDR2 SVGEGT. CDR3 sequence (DNA): TGTGCCAGCAGGCGCCCAGGAGGAGAGACCCAGTACTTC. It encodes CASRRPGGETQYF.

The rearrangement joins TRBV5-1 to TRBJ1-6; TRBD1 matches at 9 bases. V gave up 4 bases and J gave up 7 bases; unmatched junction bases: 9. Per the germline V gene, CDR1 is SGHRS and CDR2 is YFSETQ. The CDR3 sequence is 16 residues long. The CDR3 DNA is TGCGCCAGCAGCGAACGGACAGGGGCCTCCAATTCACCCCTCCACTTT. Protein product: CASSERTGASNSPLHF.

The chain has TRBV11-1 and TRBJ2-7, with D unresolved. CDR1 is SGHAT, CDR2 FQDESV, per germline (reference sequence). V was shortened by 3 bases and J by 0 bases, with 3 bases between the two germline ends. The CDR3 is made up of 12 amino acids. CDR3 in amino acids: CASSLTSYEQYF. CDR3 sequence (DNA): TGTGCCAGCAGCTTGACCTCCTACGAGCAGTACTTC.

The chain is built from TRBV15 and TRBJ1-1; a possible D gene is TRBD1 (5 bases). CDR1 LNHNV and CDR2 YYDKDF come from the germline V gene (reference sequence). Trimming cost V 0 bases and J 4 bases, with 12 bases left between them. The CDR3 sequence is 15 residues long. The CDR3 spells CATSRDPGGITEAFF. Here the CDR3 DNA reads TGTGCCACCAGCAGAGATCCGGGGGGGATCACTGAAGCTTTCTTT.

J is TRBJ2-5 and V is TRBV11-2; the D gene is possibly TRBD2 (6 bases). This CDR3 region has 16 residues. Germline CDR1 reads SGHAT; CDR2 reads FQNNGV. V was clipped by 5 bases and J by 5 bases, with 21 bases between them. The CDR3 protein is CASSPTVTSRAETQYF. CDR3 coding DNA: TGTGCCAGCAGCCCGACCGTCACTAGCCGAGCGGAGACCCAGTACTTC.

The V gene is TRBV5-4, the J gene TRBJ1-2, with TRBD1 matching over 8 bases. The germline V gene has CDR1 SGHNT and CDR2 YYREEE (reference sequence). V trimming: 4 bases; J trimming: 2 bases; junction bases outside the gene matches: 4. The CDR3 length is 14 residues. CDR3 protein: CASSKRQGNYGYTF. CDR3 bases: TGTGCCAGCAGCAAACGACAGGGGAACTATGGCTACACCTTC.

The chain uses TRBV20-1 and TRBJ2-3, with D perhaps matching TRBD1 (5 bases). Trimming took off 6 bases at V and 5 bases at J, with 21 bases between the two ends. The V gene's germline CDR1 is DFQATT and CDR2 SNEGSKA (reference sequence). The CDR3 is 15 residues long. This CDR3 is CSAHKSGAARDTQYF. As DNA, the CDR3 is TGCAGTGCCCATAAATCTGGGGCAGCTCGAGATACGCAGTATTTT.

The chain carries TRBV20-1 and TRBJ2-3; D may match TRBD1 or TRBD2 (5 bases each). This CDR3 contains 14 residues. Trimming took 0 bases from V and 6 from J, leaving 13 bases between them. In germline, CDR1 is DFQATT, CDR2 SNEGSKA (reference sequence). CDR3 amino acids: CSARDLSGPDTQYF. Here the CDR3 DNA reads TGCAGTGCTAGAGATCTCTCGGGACCGGATACGCAGTATTTT.